The 22 T cell receptor beta chains below come from one sample, sequenced in a study of spatial heterogeneity in lung cancer. Study conclusions and caveats: Within tumors, counts of expanded alpha and beta TCRs tracked tumor mutation counts.

One entry per CDR3 protein results from TCRdb running MiXCR on the 5' RACE reads. The sample carries approximately 6,900 distinct CDR3 sequences, approximately 12% recorded once. For these receptors, no antigen is known. Time point noted: sample taken at primary tumor resection. The sequencing used lung tumor tissue, collected at surgery. These receptors all stem from a male donor with early-stage non-small cell lung cancer.

This clonotype was recorded at least ten times. The chain links TRBV7-2 to TRBJ2-1; the D gene is possibly TRBD2 (5 bases). V lost 0 bases and J 6 bases, leaving 15 bases between the germline ends. The CDR3 has 16 residues. In germline, CDR1 is SGHTA, CDR2 FQGNSA. CDR3 nucleotides: TGTGCCAGCAGCTTAGCGACTACCACCCCTTTCAATGAGCAGTTCTTC. This encodes CASSLATTTPFNEQFF. Full variable domain (rest looked up from reference TRBV7-2 and TRBJ2-1): GAGVSQSPSNKVTEKGKDVELRCDPISGHTALYWYRQSLGQGLEFLIYFQGNSAPDKSGLPSDRFSAERTGGSVSTLTIQRTQQEDSAVYLCASSLATTTPFNEQFFGPGTRLTVL.

Judged by abundance, this clonotype is medium-sized. The rearrangement links TRBV20-1 to TRBJ2-1; D perhaps matches TRBD2 (6 bases). The germline V and J ends were trimmed by 6 bases and 6 bases, with 18 bases remaining between them. CDR1 is DFQATT and CDR2 is SNEGSKA in the germline V gene (reference sequence). The CDR3 has 14 residues. The CDR3 DNA sequence: TGCAGTGCCGGAGAGAGGGGAGGAGGCAATGAGCAGTTCTTC. Protein: CSAGERGGGNEQFF.

In this sample, this clonotype turned up many times. The rearrangement links TRBV6-5 to TRBJ2-3, with D uncertain. V was shortened by 2 bases and J by 0 bases, with 12 bases between the two germline ends. The length of the CDR3 is 16 residues. Germline V CDR1 and CDR2: MNHEY, SVGAGI. The CDR3 sequence is CASSYTPSVSTDTQYF. DNA for the CDR3: TGTGCCAGCAGTTACACCCCAAGCGTGAGCACAGATACGCAGTATTTT.

This clonotype was counted only a few times. The chain combines TRBV29-1 with TRBJ2-5; 8 bases match TRBD1. The V segment lost 6 bases and the J segment 5 bases; nucleotides outside the gene matches: 11. Looked up from germline, CDR1 is SQVTM and CDR2 is ANQGSEA. The CDR3 loop spans 14 amino acids. CDR3 nucleotide sequence: TGCAGCGTCGCGAGGACAGGGATTTCGGAGACCCAGTACTTC. It codes for CSVARTGISETQYF.

The V call is TRBV9, the J call TRBJ2-7; D perhaps matches TRBD2 (6 bases). Germline V CDR1 and CDR2: SGDLS, YYNGEE. V lost 3 bases to trimming and J lost 5 bases, with 15 bases between them. The CDR3 consists of 14 residues. CDR3 DNA: TGTGCCAGCAGCGCTAGCGCCCGACCCCACGAGCAGTACTTC. This translates into CASSASARPHEQYF.

This clonotype was detected only a few times. This chain joins TRBV2 and TRBJ2-6; 7 bases map to TRBD1. V shed 6 bases and J 2 bases; nucleotides not matched to a gene: 4. Germline V gives CDR1 SNHLY, CDR2 FYNNEI. The CDR3 is 15 amino acids. DNA of the CDR3: TGTGCCAGCAGACCCGACAGGGCTGGGGCCAACGTCCTGACTTTC. This gives the protein CASRPDRAGANVLTF.

The rearrangement links TRBV12-3 or TRBV12-4 to TRBJ2-7; tentative D call: TRBD1 (5 bases). The V end lost 2 bases, the J end lost 3 bases, and 5 bases lay between the germline ends. The CDR3 consists of 12 residues. CDR3 bases: TGTGCCAGCAGTTTACAGGGCTACGAGCAGTACTTC. Encoded protein: CASSLQGYEQYF.

This clonotype was observed many times. This rearrangement joins TRBV12-3 or TRBV12-4 to TRBJ1-2; D not certain. There are 14 residues in the CDR3. The V and J ends lost 5 bases and 0 bases respectively, with 10 bases between them. The CDR3 DNA is TGTGCCAGCAGTCCCCGCGGATCTAACTATGGCTACACCTTC. It translates to CASSPRGSNYGYTF.

The chain links TRBV28 to TRBJ1-2; D remains ambiguous. CDR1 and CDR2 (germline): MDHEN, SYDVKM. This CDR3 region has 13 residues. Between the trimmed V and J ends, which lost 7 bases and 2 bases, there was a span of 11 bases. The CDR3 is CASTGSLNYGYTF. The CDR3 nucleotides read TGTGCCAGCACTGGCAGTTTGAACTATGGCTACACCTTC.

CDR3 residues: CAISDLNYGYTF. CDR3 DNA: TGTGCCATCAGTGATTTGAACTATGGCTACACCTTC. This sequence joins TRBV10-3 and TRBJ1-2; D ambiguous. The CDR3 covers 12 residues. The germline gives CDR1 ENHRY, CDR2 SYGVKD. The V end lost 3 bases, the J end lost 2 bases, and 4 bases lay between the germline ends.

This clonotype was counted at least ten times. This sequence joins TRBV4-1 and TRBJ2-1; no clear D. Germline loops: CDR1 MGHRA, CDR2 YSYEKL. Deletions cut 1 base from V and 8 bases from J, with 12 bases between. The CDR3 runs 14 residues. The CDR3 bases are TGCGCCAGCAGCCAAGTATCAAGGATCGATGAGCAGTTCTTC. It translates to CASSQVSRIDEQFF.

In its sample, this clonotype was seen many times. The J gene is TRBJ2-5, the V gene TRBV15, with no clear D. The CDR3 is 13 amino acids. The germline V and J ends were trimmed by 1 base and 0 bases, with 3 bases remaining between them. Germline CDR1 and CDR2: LNHNV and YYDKDF (reference sequence). The CDR3 nucleotides read TGTGCCACCAGCAGAGCCTACCAAGAGACCCAGTACTTC. This sequence encodes CATSRAYQETQYF.

This clonotype has a count of ten or more. The chain employs TRBV12-3 or TRBV12-4 and TRBJ1-5, with unresolved D. With 3 bases removed from V and 5 bases from J, the gap between germline ends came to 20 bases. This CDR3 region has 17 residues. The CDR3 sequence is CASSFRSFPDPHQPQHF. The CDR3 DNA reads TGTGCCAGCAGTTTCCGTTCCTTCCCTGACCCCCATCAGCCCCAGCATTTT.

The gene calls are TRBV28 and TRBJ2-7; the match to TRBD1 covers 7 bases. V trimming: 8 bases; J trimming: 7 bases; junction bases outside the gene matches: 11. This CDR3 has 13 residues. Germline lookup yields CDR1 MDHEN and CDR2 SYDVKM. CDR3 amino acids: CASRGQALWEQYF. CDR3 bases: TGTGCCAGCCGTGGACAGGCGCTCTGGGAGCAGTACTTC. The variable domain in full, completed from reference TRBV28 and TRBJ2-7, reads DVKVTQSSRYLVKRTGEKVFLECVQDMDHENMFWYRQDPGLGLRLIYFSYDVKMKEKGDIPEGYSVSREKKERFSLILESASTNQTSMYLCASRGQALWEQYFGPGTRLTVT.

By sample fraction, this clonotype is medium-sized (0.01 to 0.1%). The chain is built from TRBV28 and TRBJ2-7; D unclear. Germline loops: CDR1 MDHEN, CDR2 SYDVKM. The V and J ends lost 3 bases and 3 bases respectively, with 6 bases between them. The CDR3 has 12 residues. The CDR3 spells CASSLDDYEQYF. CDR3 nucleotide sequence: TGTGCCAGCAGTTTGGACGACTACGAGCAGTACTTC.

Judged by abundance, this clonotype is medium-sized (0.01 to 0.1%). V is TRBV20-1 and J is TRBJ2-3; no firm D call. This CDR3 contains 15 residues. Trimming cost V 5 bases and J 2 bases, with 17 bases left between them. Germline values: CDR1 DFQATT, CDR2 SNEGSKA (reference sequence). In DNA form, the CDR3 reads TGCAGTGCTGCGACCTTAGACATCTACACAGATACGCAGTATTTT. It yields the protein CSAATLDIYTDTQYF.

This clonotype is classed as medium-sized. This rearrangement joins TRBV4-1 to TRBJ2-7, with D possibly matching TRBD2 (6 bases). The CDR3 is 15 residues long. Trimming left V 6 bases short and J 2 bases short, with 17 bases between. Germline CDR1 MGHRA, CDR2 YSYEKL. The CDR3: CASSAVGTGAYEQYF. In nucleotides, the CDR3 is TGCGCCAGCAGTGCGGTCGGGACGGGAGCCTACGAGCAGTACTTC.

Within the sample, this clonotype is medium-sized. The chain has TRBV7-2 and TRBJ2-1; D possibly corresponds to TRBD2 (6 bases). The CDR3 has 16 residues. Germline values: CDR1 SGHTA, CDR2 FQGNSA. Trimming pared 3 bases from V and 5 bases from J, leaving 17 bases between. CDR3 in DNA: TGTGCCAGCAGCTTGGACCCTTTCGGGAGAAACAATGAGCAGTTCTTC. Translated, it gives CASSLDPFGRNNEQFF.

This clonotype was observed many times. The chain couples TRBV20-1 to TRBJ1-5, with a tentative D call TRBD1 (5 bases). V dropped 0 bases and J dropped 1 base, with 10 bases sitting between them. The germline CDR1 and CDR2 sequences are DFQATT and SNEGSKA (reference sequence). This CDR3 comprises 15 residues. CDR3 protein: CSAREPQGSNQPQHF. CDR3 bases: TGCAGTGCTAGAGAGCCTCAGGGCAGCAATCAGCCCCAGCATTTT.

The table lists this clonotype with a few counts. This sequence joins TRBV6-6 and TRBJ1-1; no clear D. This CDR3 contains 12 residues. V lost 5 bases and J lost 0, with 4 bases in between. Germline V CDR1 and CDR2: MNHNY, SVGAGI (reference sequence). The CDR3 sequence is CASSQMNTEAFF. The CDR3 DNA is TGTGCCAGCAGTCAGATGAACACTGAAGCTTTCTTT.

In its sample, this clonotype was seen many times. J is TRBJ2-1 and V is TRBV11-2; tentative D call: TRBD2 (5 bases). The germline gives CDR1 SGHAT, CDR2 FQNNGV. This CDR3 comprises 13 residues. V dropped 11 bases and J dropped 5 bases, with 16 bases sitting between them. The CDR3, as DNA: TGTGCCTCAAGCCGAGGGCGGGACAATGAGCAGTTCTTC. Residues: CASSRGRDNEQFF.

This clonotype is medium-sized (0.01 to 0.1%) within its sample. The V and J genes are TRBV5-1 and TRBJ2-3; no reliable D call. Germline V gene lookup returns CDR1 SGHRS and CDR2 YFSETQ. This CDR3 has 13 amino acids. The ends were cut back, 6 bases at V and 4 bases at J, with 12 bases in the middle. The CDR3 reads CASKPTYSDTQYF. The DNA for the CDR3 is TGCGCCAGCAAACCGACGTACTCAGATACGCAGTATTTT.